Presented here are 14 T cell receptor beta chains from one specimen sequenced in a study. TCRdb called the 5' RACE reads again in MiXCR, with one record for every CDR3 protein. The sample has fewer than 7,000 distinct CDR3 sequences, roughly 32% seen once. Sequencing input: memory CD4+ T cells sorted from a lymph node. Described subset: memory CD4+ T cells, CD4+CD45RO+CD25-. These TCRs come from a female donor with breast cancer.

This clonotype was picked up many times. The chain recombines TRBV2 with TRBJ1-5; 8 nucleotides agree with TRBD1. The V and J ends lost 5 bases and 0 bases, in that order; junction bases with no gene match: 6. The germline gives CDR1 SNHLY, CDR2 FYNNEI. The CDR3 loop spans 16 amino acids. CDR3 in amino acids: CASSKTGGLSNQPQHF. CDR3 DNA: TGTGCCAGCAGTAAAACAGGGGGACTTAGCAATCAGCCCCAGCATTTT.

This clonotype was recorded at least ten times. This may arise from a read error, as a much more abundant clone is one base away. The CDR3 DNA follows: TGTGCCACCAGTGATCCGGGGACCCTCTACGAGCAGTACTTC. Its protein is CATSDPGTLYEQYF. The chain uses TRBV24-1 and TRBJ2-7; D is possibly TRBD1 or TRBD2 (5 bases each). Deletions cut 3 bases from V and 3 bases from J, with 11 bases between. CDR3 length: 14 amino acids. Germline V gives CDR1 KGHDR, CDR2 SFDVKD.

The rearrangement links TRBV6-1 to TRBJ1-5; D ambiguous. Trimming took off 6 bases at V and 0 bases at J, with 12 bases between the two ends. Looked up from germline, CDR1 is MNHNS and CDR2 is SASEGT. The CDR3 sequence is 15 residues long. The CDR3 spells CASRGGRYSNQPQHF. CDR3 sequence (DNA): TGTGCCAGCAGGGGCGGGCGATATAGCAATCAGCCCCAGCATTTT.

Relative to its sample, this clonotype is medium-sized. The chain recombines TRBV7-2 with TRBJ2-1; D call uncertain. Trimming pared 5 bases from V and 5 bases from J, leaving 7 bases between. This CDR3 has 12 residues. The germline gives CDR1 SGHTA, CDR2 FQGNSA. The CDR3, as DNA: TGTGCCAGCAGCACACGGGACAATGAGCAGTTCTTC. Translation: CASSTRDNEQFF.

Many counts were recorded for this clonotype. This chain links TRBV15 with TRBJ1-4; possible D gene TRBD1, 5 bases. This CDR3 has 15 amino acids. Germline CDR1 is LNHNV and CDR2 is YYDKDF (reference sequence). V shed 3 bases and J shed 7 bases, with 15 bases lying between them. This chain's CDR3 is CATSSKLRGVEKLFF. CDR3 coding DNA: TGTGCCACCAGCAGTAAGCTGAGGGGAGTTGAAAAACTGTTTTTT.

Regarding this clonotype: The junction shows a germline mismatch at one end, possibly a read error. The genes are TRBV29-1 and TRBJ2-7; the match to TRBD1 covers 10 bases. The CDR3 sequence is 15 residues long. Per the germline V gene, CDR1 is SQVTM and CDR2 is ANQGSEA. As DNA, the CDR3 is TGCTGCGTTGAAACCAGGGACAGGGGCACCTACGGGCAGTACTTC. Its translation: CCVETRDRGTYGQYF.

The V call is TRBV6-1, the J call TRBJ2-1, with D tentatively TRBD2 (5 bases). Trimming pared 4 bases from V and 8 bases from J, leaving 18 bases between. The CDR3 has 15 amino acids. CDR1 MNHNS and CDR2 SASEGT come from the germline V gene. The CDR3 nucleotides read TGTGCCAGCAGTGTTACTAGTGGGAGTGTCGATGAGCAGTTCTTC. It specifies CASSVTSGSVDEQFF.

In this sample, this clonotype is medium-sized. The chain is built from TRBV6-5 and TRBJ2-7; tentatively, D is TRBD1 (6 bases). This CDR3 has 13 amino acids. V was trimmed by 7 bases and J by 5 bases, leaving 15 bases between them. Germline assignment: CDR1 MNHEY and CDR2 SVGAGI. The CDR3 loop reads CASKQGDTHEQYF. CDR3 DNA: TGTGCCAGCAAACAGGGTGATACCCACGAGCAGTACTTC.

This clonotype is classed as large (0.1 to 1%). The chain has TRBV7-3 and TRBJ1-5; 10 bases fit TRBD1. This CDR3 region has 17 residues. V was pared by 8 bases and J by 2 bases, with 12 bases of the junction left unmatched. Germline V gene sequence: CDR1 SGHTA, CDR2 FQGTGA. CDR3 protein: CASERDRGLSGNQPQHF. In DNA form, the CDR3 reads TGTGCCAGCGAAAGAGACAGGGGGCTTTCGGGCAATCAGCCCCAGCATTTT.

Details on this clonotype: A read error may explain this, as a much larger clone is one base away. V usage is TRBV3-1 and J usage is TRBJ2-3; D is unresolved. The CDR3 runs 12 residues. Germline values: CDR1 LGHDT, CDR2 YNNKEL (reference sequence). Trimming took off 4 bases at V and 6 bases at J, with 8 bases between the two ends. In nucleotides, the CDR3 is TGTGCCAGCAGCCCGCAAGCGGATACGCAGTATTTT. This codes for CASSPQADTQYF.

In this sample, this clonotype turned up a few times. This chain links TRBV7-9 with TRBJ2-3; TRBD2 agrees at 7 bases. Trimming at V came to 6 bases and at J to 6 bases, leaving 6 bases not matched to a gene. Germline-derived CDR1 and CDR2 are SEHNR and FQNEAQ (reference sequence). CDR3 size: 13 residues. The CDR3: CASRASGIDTQYF. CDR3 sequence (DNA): TGTGCCAGCAGGGCTAGCGGAATTGATACGCAGTATTTT. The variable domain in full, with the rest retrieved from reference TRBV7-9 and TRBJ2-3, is DTGVSQNPRHKITKRGQNVTFRCDPISEHNRLYWYRQTLGQGPEFLTYFQNEAQLEKSRLLSDRFSAERPKGSFSTLEIQRTEQGDSAMYLCASRASGIDTQYFGPGTRLTVL.

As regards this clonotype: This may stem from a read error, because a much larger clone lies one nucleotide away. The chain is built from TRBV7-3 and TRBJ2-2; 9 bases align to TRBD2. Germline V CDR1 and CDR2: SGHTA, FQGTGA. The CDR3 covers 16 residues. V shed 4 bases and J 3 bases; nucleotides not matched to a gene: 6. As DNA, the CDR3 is TGTGCCAGCAGCTCGACCCTAGCGGGGCACACCGGGGAGCTGTTTTTT. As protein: CASSSTLAGHTGELFF.

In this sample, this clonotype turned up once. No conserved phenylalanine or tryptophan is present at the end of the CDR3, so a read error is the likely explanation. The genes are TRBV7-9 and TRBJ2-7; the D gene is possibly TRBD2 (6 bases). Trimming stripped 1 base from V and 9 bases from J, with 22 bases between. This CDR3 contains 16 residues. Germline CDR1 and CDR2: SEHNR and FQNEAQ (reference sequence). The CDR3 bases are TGTGCCAGCAGCTTAGGATTGGCAGGAGGGGATCGGGGGCAGTACTAC. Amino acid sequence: CASSLGLAGGDRGQYY.

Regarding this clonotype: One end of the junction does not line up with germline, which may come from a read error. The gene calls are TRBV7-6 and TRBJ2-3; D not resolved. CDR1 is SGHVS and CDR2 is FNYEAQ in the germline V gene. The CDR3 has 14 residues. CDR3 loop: CASSPSVGTDMQYF. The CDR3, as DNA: TGCGCCAGCAGCCCCAGCGTGGGCACAGATATGCAGTATTTT.